This T cell receptor beta chain was sequenced in a study of shared clonotypes between healthy human individuals. CDR3 length: 15 residues. Germline values: CDR1 MNHEY, CDR2 SMNVEV (reference sequence). V was cut by 1 base and J by 4 bases, with 13 bases left in between. Measured with immunoSEQ multiplex PCR; TCRdb has only the in-frame clones, and not every one. The sample gives some 2,500,000 clones, roughly 93% of which show up once; approximately 0.37% is in the top ten. J is TRBJ1-1 and V is TRBV27, with D possibly TRBD1 on 5 matching bases. What was sequenced was naive CD4+ T cells from PBMCs. The subset denotes: CD45RA+ positively selected. The TCR originated in a man in his late teens or twenties in good health. Some clones in this sample may be carry-over from other donors' samples. Here the CDR3 reads CASSLFSVGGTEAFF. The CDR3 region has the DNA TGTGCCAGCAGTTTATTCTCGGTTGGGGGCACTGAAGCTTTCTTT.